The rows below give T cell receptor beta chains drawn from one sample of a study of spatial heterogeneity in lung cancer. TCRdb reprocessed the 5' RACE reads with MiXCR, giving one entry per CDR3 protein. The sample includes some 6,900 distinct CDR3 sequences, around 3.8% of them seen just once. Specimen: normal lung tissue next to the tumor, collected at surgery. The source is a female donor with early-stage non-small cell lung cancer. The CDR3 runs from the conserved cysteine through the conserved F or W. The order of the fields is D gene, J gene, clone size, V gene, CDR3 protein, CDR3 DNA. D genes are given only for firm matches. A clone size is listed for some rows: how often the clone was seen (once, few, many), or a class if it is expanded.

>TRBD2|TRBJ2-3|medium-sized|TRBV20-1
CSASGGAADTQYF
TGCAGTGCTAGCGGGGGGGCCGCAGATACGCAGTATTTT
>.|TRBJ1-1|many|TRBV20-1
CSAKGGKNTEAFF
TGCAGTGCTAAGGGGGGAAAGAACACTGAAGCTTTCTTT
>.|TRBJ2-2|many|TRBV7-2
CASSSTGFTGELFF
TGTGCCAGCAGCTCAACAGGGTTCACCGGGGAGCTGTTTTTT
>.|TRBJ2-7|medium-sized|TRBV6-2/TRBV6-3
CASKNYEQYF
TGTGCCAGCAAAAACTACGAGCAGTACTTC
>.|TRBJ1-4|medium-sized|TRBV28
CASLSPGEGKLFF
TGTGCCAGCCTTTCGCCCGGGGAGGGAAAACTGTTTTTT
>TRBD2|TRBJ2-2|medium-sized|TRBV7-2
CASSPSGGHGELFF
TGTGCCAGCAGCCCGAGCGGGGGTCACGGGGAGCTGTTTTTT
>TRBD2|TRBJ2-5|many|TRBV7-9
CASSQRGEETQYF
TGTGCCAGCAGCCAGCGGGGGGAGGAGACCCAGTACTTC
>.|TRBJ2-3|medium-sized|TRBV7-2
CASSFDGATDTQYF
TGTGCCAGCAGCTTCGACGGGGCCACAGATACGCAGTATTTT
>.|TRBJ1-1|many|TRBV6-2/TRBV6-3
CASSYGGRLRASEAFF
TGTGCCAGCAGTTACGGGGGCAGGTTGAGGGCATCTGAAGCTTTCTTT
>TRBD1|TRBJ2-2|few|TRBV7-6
CASSLASGQTPRGGELFF
TGTGCCAGCAGCTTAGCATCGGGACAGACTCCGAGAGGCGGGGAGCTGTTTTTT
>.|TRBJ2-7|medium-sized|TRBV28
CASSFSGQTGSYEQYF
TGTGCCAGCAGTTTCTCGGGTCAGACAGGCTCCTACGAGCAGTACTTC
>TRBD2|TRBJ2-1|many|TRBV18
CASSPPSAGGRNEQFF
TGTGCCAGCTCACCCCCATCGGCGGGGGGCCGAAATGAGCAGTTCTTC
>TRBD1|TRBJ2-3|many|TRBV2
CASSRWAGQGTDTQYF
TGTGCCAGCAGTCGCTGGGCGGGACAGGGGACAGATACGCAGTATTTT
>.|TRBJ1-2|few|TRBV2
CASSDSKLNGYTF
TGTGCCAGCAGTGACTCCAAACTGAATGGCTACACCTTC
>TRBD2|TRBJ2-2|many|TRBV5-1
CASSHRTSGGTGELFF
TGCGCCAGCAGTCATCGGACTAGCGGGGGCACCGGGGAGCTGTTTTTT
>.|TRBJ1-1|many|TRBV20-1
CSARDPAGTNTEAFF
TGCAGTGCTAGAGACCCCGCAGGGACGAACACTGAAGCTTTCTTT
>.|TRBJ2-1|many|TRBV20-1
CSADHGVPYNEQFF
TGCAGTGCGGATCACGGGGTTCCCTACAATGAGCAGTTCTTC
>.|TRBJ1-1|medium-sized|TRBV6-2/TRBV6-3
CASSTGVRTEAFF
TGTGCCAGCAGTACCGGTGTTAGGACTGAAGCTTTCTTT
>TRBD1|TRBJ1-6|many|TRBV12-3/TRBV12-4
CASSPTSGGNSPLHF
TGTGCCAGCAGTCCGACCTCAGGGGGAAATTCACCCCTCCACTTT
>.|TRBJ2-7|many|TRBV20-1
CSAPAPTAYEQYF
TGCAGTGCCCCGGCCCCGACAGCCTACGAGCAGTACTTC
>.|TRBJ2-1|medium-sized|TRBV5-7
CASSLDCLELYNEQFF
TGTGCCAGCAGCTTGGACTGCCTAGAACTCTACAATGAGCAGTTCTTC
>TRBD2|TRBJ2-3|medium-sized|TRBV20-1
CSASEAGGSTDTQYF
TGCAGTGCTAGTGAAGCGGGGGGGAGCACAGATACGCAGTATTTT
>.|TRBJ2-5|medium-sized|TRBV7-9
CASSLSRRGETQYF
TGTGCCAGCAGCTTAAGTCGGAGAGGAGAGACCCAGTACTTC
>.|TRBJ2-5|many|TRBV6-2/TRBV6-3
CASSDSFQETQYF
TGTGCCAGCAGTGACAGTTTCCAAGAGACCCAGTACTTC
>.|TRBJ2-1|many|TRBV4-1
CASSQGLSGYNEQFF
TGCGCCAGCAGCCAAGGGCTCTCCGGCTACAATGAGCAGTTCTTC
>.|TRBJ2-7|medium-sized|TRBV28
CASTIGGYGYEQYF
TGTGCCAGCACCATTGGGGGGTACGGGTACGAGCAGTACTTC
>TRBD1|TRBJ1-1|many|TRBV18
CASSPIQGDLTEAFF
TGTGCCAGCTCACCCATACAGGGGGATTTAACTGAAGCTTTCTTT
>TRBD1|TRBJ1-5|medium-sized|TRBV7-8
CASSLVGTGNQPQHF
TGTGCCAGCAGCTTAGTAGGGACAGGGAATCAGCCCCAGCATTTT
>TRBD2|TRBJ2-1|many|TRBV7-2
CASSLTRGAYNEQFF
TGTGCCAGCAGCTTAACACGGGGGGCCTACAATGAGCAGTTCTTC
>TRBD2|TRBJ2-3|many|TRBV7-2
CASSLLAGGHVTQYF
TGTGCCAGCAGCTTATTAGCGGGGGGCCACGTTACGCAGTATTTT
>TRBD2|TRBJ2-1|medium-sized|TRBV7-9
CASSLLAGGYNEQFF
TGTGCCAGCAGCCTTCTAGCGGGGGGTTACAATGAGCAGTTCTTC
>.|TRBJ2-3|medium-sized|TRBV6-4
CASSDSTGATDTQYF
TGTGCCAGCAGTGACTCGACGGGGGCCACAGATACGCAGTATTTT
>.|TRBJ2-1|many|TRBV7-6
CASSLGVEWGWFF
TGTGCCAGCAGCTTAGGGGTAGAATGGGGTTGGTTCTTC
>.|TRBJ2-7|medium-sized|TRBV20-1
CSARDMMGGQSYEQYF
TGCAGTGCTAGAGATATGATGGGGGGGCAATCCTACGAGCAGTACTTC
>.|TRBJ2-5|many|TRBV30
CAWSEPGSQETQYF
TGTGCCTGGAGTGAACCGGGGAGCCAAGAGACCCAGTACTTC
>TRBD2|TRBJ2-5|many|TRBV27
CASSLERGVQETQYF
TGTGCCAGCAGTTTAGAGCGGGGGGTTCAAGAGACCCAGTACTTC
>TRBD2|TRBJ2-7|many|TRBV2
CASSGLAGGTYEQYF
TGTGCCAGCAGCGGACTAGCGGGGGGCACCTACGAGCAGTACTTC
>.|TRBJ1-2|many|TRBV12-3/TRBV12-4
CASRSREGYTF
TGTGCCAGCAGAAGTCGGGAAGGCTACACCTTC
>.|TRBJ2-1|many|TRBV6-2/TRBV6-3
CASSYGGGLLYNEQFF
TGTGCCAGCAGTTACGGTGGGGGGCTACTTTACAATGAGCAGTTCTTC
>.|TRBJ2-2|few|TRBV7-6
CASSSGVPGELFF
TGTGCCAGCAGTTCGGGGGTACCCGGGGAGCTGTTTTTT
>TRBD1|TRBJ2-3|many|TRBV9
CASSFWDRTDTQYF
TGTGCCAGCAGTTTTTGGGACAGGACAGATACGCAGTATTTT
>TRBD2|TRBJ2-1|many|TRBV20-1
CSATSGGAFDNEQFF
TGCAGTGCGACAAGCGGGGGGGCCTTCGACAATGAGCAGTTCTTC
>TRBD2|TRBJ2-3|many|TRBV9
CASSYESAGGSTDTQYF
TGTGCCAGCAGTTATGAGTCAGCGGGGGGGAGCACAGATACGCAGTATTTT
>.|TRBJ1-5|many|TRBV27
CASSLGAAHSNQPQHF
TGTGCCAGCAGTTTAGGGGCAGCCCATAGCAATCAGCCCCAGCATTTT
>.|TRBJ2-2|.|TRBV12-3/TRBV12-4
CASSLNRNTGELFF
TGTGCCAGCAGTTTAAACAGAAACACCGGGGAGCTGTTTTTT
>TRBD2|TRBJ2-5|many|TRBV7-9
CASSLGLAGETQYF
TGTGCCAGCAGCCTTGGACTAGCTGGGGAGACCCAGTACTTC
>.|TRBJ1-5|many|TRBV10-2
CASSEYQINQPQHF
TGCGCCAGCAGTGAGTATCAAATCAATCAGCCCCAGCATTTT